These T cell receptor beta chains were read from a single sample in a study of blood T cell repertoires in COVID-19. Only in-frame clones appear in the TCRdb table, and some are missing; sequencing was by immunoSEQ multiplex PCR. Here the sample spans approximately 67,000 clones, around 93% being singletons. Sequenced: peripheral blood. The receptors stem from a human donor in a cohort sampled during active COVID-19. Both conserved end residues are part of each CDR3. The order of the fields is J gene, clone size, D gene, V gene, CDR3 DNA, CDR3 protein. A D gene is named only where the DNA matches it firmly. A clone size is listed for some rows: how often the clone was seen (once, few, many), or a class if it is expanded.

TRBJ1-1 | - | - | TRBV4-1 | TGCGCCAGCAGCCAGACTCGCCGGGATTTTGGAGCTTTCTTT | CASSQTRRDFGAFF
TRBJ2-1 | - | - | TRBV4-1 | TGCGCCAGCAGCCAAGATCCCCGCGGGACTTACAATGAGCAGTTCTTC | CASSQDPRGTYNEQFF
TRBJ1-5 | - | - | TRBV6-7 | TGTGCCAGCAGTCCACTCAGCCTCGCGGGCCCTAATCAGCCCCAGCATTTT | CASSPLSLAGPNQPQHF
TRBJ1-5 | few | - | TRBV7-2 | TGTGCCAGCAGCCCAGGGGTTTGGGGCAATCAGCCCCAGCATTTT | CASSPGVWGNQPQHF
TRBJ2-7 | - | - | TRBV6-6 | TGTGCCAGCAGTTACGTACAGCCCGCCTACGAGCAGTACTTC | CASSYVQPAYEQYF
TRBJ2-1 | - | TRBD2 | TRBV20-1 | TGCAGTGCTAGTAGTGGGAGGGGCTCCTACAATGAGCAGTTCTTC | CSASSGRGSYNEQFF
TRBJ2-2 | - | TRBD2 | TRBV19 | TGTGCCAGTACTCCCATCGGTGACCCTAGCGGGAGAACCGGGGAGCTGTTTTTT | CASTPIGDPSGRTGELFF
TRBJ2-1 | - | TRBD2 | TRBV3-1/TRBV3-2 | TGTGCCAGCAGCGGGACTAGCGGGGGGCAGCGGTTCTTC | CASSGTSGGQRFF
TRBJ1-3 | few | - | TRBV2 | TGTGCCAGCAGTGCTGGCCAGGCGCGCTCTGGAAACACCATATATTTT | CASSAGQARSGNTIYF
TRBJ2-3 | - | TRBD1 | TRBV4-3 | TGCGCCAGCAGCCAACGGACAGGGGCAAGCACAGATACGCAGTATTTT | CASSQRTGASTDTQYF
TRBJ1-1 | - | - | TRBV28 | TGTGCCAGCAGTATACAGGGTATCACTGAAGCTTTCTTT | CASSIQGITEAFF
TRBJ1-2 | - | - | TRBV6-5 | TGTGCCAGCAGTTACAGCAGGGCGAATGGCTACACCTTC | CASSYSRANGYTF
TRBJ2-5 | - | TRBD1 | TRBV5-4 | TGTGCCAGCAGCTCCCAGACAGGGGGAAGTGAGACCCAGTACTTC | CASSSQTGGSETQYF
TRBJ1-1 | - | - | TRBV18 | TGTGCCAGCTCACCAGGCGGCGGTCGGTTGAACGAAGCTTTCTTT | CASSPGGGRLNEAFF
TRBJ1-1 | - | - | TRBV28 | TGTGCCAGCAGTACTTTCGTTGCTGACACTGAAGCTTTCTTT | CASSTFVADTEAFF
TRBJ1-6 | - | TRBD1 | TRBV7-9 | TGTGCCAGCAGCCCCAGACAGGGAGGACCTTCACCCCTCCACTTT | CASSPRQGGPSPLHF
TRBJ2-4 | - | - | TRBV4-1 | TGCGCCAGCAGCCAATTTTCGGGGGTGGTAGCCAAAAACATTCAGTACTTC | CASSQFSGVVAKNIQYF
TRBJ2-1 | - | TRBD1 | TRBV28 | TGTGCCAGCAGTTTATGGGGACAGGGGGCCTACAATGAGCAGTTCTTC | CASSLWGQGAYNEQFF
TRBJ1-2 | - | TRBD1 | TRBV5-4 | TGTGCCAGCAGCTTGTCTGGACAGGGGTACGACTATGGCTACACCTTC | CASSLSGQGYDYGYTF
TRBJ2-7 | - | - | TRBV4-2 | TGTGCCAGCAGCCAAGATGCGTCAGAAGACGCCGACTACTCCTACGAGCAGTACTTC | CASSQDASEDADYSYEQYF
TRBJ1-2 | - | TRBD1 | TRBV19 | TGTGCCAGTAGTCCGACGACAGGGGGCTATGGCTACACCTTC | CASSPTTGGYGYTF
TRBJ2-1 | - | TRBD2 | TRBV6-6 | TGTGCCAGCCGAGAAAGACTAGCAACTAAGTACAATGAGCAGTTCTTC | CASRERLATKYNEQFF
TRBJ2-3 | once | - | TRBV3-1/TRBV3-2 | TGTGCCAGCAGCCAGTCTTTAGCGGCAGATACGCAGTATTTT | CASSQSLAADTQYF
TRBJ1-4 | once | - | TRBV4-3 | TGCGCCAGCAGCCAAGATCTCGGGGGTCAAGATGAAAAACTGTTTTTT | CASSQDLGGQDEKLFF
TRBJ2-7 | - | TRBD1 | TRBV20-1 | TGCAGTGCTAGTCGGCCGGGACAGGGGTGGTACGAGCAGTACTTC | CSASRPGQGWYEQYF
TRBJ1-2 | - | - | TRBV4-3 | TGCGCCAGCAGCCAAGGTCCAGGTCGGGGATCTGGCTACACCTTC | CASSQGPGRGSGYTF
TRBJ2-1 | - | - | TRBV7-9 | TGTGCCAGCCAGGGCCAATCCCTCGACAATGAGCAGTTCTTC | CASQGQSLDNEQFF
TRBJ1-6 | - | - | TRBV18 | TGTGCCAGCTCACCCGCCCAGGGGTTAGGTTCACCCCTCCACTTT | CASSPAQGLGSPLHF
TRBJ2-1 | - | TRBD1 | TRBV5-1 | TGCGCCAGCAGCCCGGGGGCGGGGACAGGGGGCCGCAATGAGCAGTTCTTC | CASSPGAGTGGRNEQFF
TRBJ2-1 | medium-sized | - | TRBV4-1 | TGCGCCAGCAGCCCTAGACTATCCGGGAAGCCCTACAATGAGCAGTTCTTC | CASSPRLSGKPYNEQFF
TRBJ2-3 | - | TRBD2 | TRBV30 | TGTGCCTGTTCTAGCGGGAGGGCGTCCCCCACAGATACGCAGTATTTT | CACSSGRASPTDTQYF
TRBJ2-5 | - | - | TRBV7-2 | TGTGCCAGCAGCTTAGAAGGAGATTTCGGGGAGACCCAGTACTTC | CASSLEGDFGETQYF
TRBJ2-7 | - | - | TRBV6-5 | TGTGCCAGCAGTTACCGGGCAGGGGTCCCCTACGAGCAGTACTTC | CASSYRAGVPYEQYF
TRBJ2-5 | - | - | TRBV7-8 | TGTGCCAGCAGCTTAGCAGGTTGGCTAGCGGAGACCCAGTACTTC | CASSLAGWLAETQYF
TRBJ2-7 | - | TRBD1 | TRBV4-3 | TGCGCCAGCAGCCAGCGGACAGGCATAACCTACGAGCAGTACTTC | CASSQRTGITYEQYF
TRBJ1-1 | - | TRBD1 | TRBV18 | TGTGCCAGCTCACTAGACAGGGAACAGAACACTGAAGCTTTCTTT | CASSLDREQNTEAFF
TRBJ1-2 | once | - | TRBV19 | TGTGCCAGTAGTATCGCGCAGACTTATGGCTACACCTTC | CASSIAQTYGYTF
TRBJ2-2 | - | TRBD1 | TRBV7-3 | TGTGCCAGCAGCCCGGGACAGCACACCGGGGAGCTGTTTTTT | CASSPGQHTGELFF
TRBJ2-7 | - | - | TRBV5-6 | TGTGCCAGCAGCTTCAGTCCCAGGGACTCGTACGAGCAGTACTTC | CASSFSPRDSYEQYF
TRBJ2-7 | - | TRBD2 | TRBV7-9 | TGTGCCAGCAGCCCCAGCGGGGGCTACGAGCAGTACTTC | CASSPSGGYEQYF
TRBJ1-1 | - | TRBD1 | TRBV4-1 | TGCGCCAGCAAGAAACAGGGGGCTGGATTCACTGAAGCTTTCTTT | CASKKQGAGFTEAFF
TRBJ1-1 | once | TRBD1 | TRBV7-2 | TGTGCCAGCAGTCCCCGGGACAGGGGTGTCACTGAAGCTTTCTTT | CASSPRDRGVTEAFF
TRBJ1-1 | - | TRBD1 | TRBV6-2/TRBV6-3 | TGTGCCAGCAGTTACCCCTACCTCGGACAGGGAGGCACTGAAGCTTTCTTT | CASSYPYLGQGGTEAFF
TRBJ1-1 | - | - | TRBV14 | TGTGCCAGCAGCCAAACTAATTATGAAGCTTTCTTT | CASSQTNYEAFF
TRBJ1-5 | - | - | TRBV19 | TGTGCCAGTAGTATGGGTCAGGGGAATCAGCCCCAGCATTTT | CASSMGQGNQPQHF
TRBJ1-2 | - | - | TRBV28 | TGTGCCAGCAGTTTGGGGGCAGCGCTCTATGGCTACACCTTC | CASSLGAALYGYTF
TRBJ2-7 | - | TRBD1 | TRBV6-5 | TGTGCCAGCAGTAGGACAGGGTCCTACGAGCAGTACTTC | CASSRTGSYEQYF